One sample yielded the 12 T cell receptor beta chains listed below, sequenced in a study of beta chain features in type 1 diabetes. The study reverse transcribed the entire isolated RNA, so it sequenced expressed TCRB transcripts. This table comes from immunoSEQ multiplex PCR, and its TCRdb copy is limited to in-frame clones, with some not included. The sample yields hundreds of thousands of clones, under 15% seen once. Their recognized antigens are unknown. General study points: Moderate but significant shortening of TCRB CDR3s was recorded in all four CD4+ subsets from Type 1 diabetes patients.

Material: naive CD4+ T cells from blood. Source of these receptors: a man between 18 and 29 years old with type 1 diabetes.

CDR3 sequence (DNA): TGTGCCAGCTCACCATCCCCAACCAGGGGACAGGGTGAAGCTTTCTTT. Protein product: CASSPSPTRGQGEAFF. The chain couples TRBV18 to TRBJ1-1, with 9 positions matching TRBD1. The CDR3 length is 16 residues. Germline V gives CDR1 KGHSH, CDR2 LQKENI. Trimming at V came to 2 bases and at J to 7 bases, leaving 11 bases not matched to a gene.

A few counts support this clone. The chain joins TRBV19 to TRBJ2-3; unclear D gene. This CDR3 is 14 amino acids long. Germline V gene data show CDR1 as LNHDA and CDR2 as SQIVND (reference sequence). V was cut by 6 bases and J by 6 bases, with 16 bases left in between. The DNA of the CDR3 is TGTGCCAGTAGGCAGGCGGCGGTGGGCGATACGCAGTATTTT. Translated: CASRQAAVGDTQYF.

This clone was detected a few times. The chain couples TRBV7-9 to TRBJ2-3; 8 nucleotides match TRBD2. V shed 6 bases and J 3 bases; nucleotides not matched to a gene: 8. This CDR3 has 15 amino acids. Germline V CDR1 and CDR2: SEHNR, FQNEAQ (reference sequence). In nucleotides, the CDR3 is TGTGCCAGCAGGCAACCGGGACTAGGTACAGATACGCAGTATTTT. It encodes CASRQPGLGTDTQYF.

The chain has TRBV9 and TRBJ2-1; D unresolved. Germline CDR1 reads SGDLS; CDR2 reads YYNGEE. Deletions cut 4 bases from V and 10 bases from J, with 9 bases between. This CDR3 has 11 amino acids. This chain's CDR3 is CASSPDWEQFF. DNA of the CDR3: TGTGCCAGCAGCCCCGACTGGGAGCAGTTCTTC.

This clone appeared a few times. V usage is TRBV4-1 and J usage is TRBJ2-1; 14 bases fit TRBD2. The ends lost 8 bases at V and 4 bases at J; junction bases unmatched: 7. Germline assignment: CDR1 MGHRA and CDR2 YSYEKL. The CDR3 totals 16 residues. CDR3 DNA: TGCGCCAGCCAGCCAGGACTAGCGGGGGGTTACAATGAGCAGTTCTTC. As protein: CASQPGLAGGYNEQFF.

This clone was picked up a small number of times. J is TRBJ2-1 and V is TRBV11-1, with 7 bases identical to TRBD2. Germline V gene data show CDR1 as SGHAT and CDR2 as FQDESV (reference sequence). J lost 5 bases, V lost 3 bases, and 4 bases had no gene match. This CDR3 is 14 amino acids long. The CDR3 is CASSLGGPDNEQFF. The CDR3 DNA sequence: TGTGCCAGCAGCTTGGGAGGGCCGGACAATGAGCAGTTCTTC.

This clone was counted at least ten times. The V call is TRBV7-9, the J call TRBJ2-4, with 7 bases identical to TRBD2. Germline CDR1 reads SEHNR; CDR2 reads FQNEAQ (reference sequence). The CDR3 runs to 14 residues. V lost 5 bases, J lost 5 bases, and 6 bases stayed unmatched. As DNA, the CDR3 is TGTGCCAGCAGCCCCAGCGGGGCCCAAAACATTCAGTACTTC. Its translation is CASSPSGAQNIQYF.

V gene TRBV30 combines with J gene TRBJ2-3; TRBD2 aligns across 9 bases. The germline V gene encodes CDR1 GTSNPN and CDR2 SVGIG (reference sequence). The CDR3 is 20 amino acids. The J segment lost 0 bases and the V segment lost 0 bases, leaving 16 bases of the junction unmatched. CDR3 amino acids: CAWSVLAGPARGLSTDTQYF. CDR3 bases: TGTGCCTGGAGTGTCCTAGCGGGGCCCGCCAGGGGCTTAAGCACAGATACGCAGTATTTT. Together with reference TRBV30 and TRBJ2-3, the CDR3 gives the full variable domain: SQTIHQWPATLVQPVGSPLSLECTVEGTSNPNLYWYRQAAGRGLQLLFYSVGIGQISSEVPQNLSASRPQDRQFILSSKKLLLSDSGFYLCAWSVLAGPARGLSTDTQYFGPGTRLTVL.

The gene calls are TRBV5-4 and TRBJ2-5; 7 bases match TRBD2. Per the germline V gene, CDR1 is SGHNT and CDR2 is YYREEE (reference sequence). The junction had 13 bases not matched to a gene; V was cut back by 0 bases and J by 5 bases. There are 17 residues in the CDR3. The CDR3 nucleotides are TGTGCCAGCAGCTTGGCGGGGGGATGGTTGATCGAGGAGACCCAGTACTTC. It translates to CASSLAGGWLIEETQYF.

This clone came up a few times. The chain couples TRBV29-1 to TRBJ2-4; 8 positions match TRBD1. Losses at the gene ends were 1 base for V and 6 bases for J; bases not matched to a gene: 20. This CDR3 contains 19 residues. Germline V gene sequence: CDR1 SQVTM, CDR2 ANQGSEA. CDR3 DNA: TGCAGCGTTGAAGGAACTGCCGGGACAGGATCCACGAAGAGAAACATTCAGTACTTC. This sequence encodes CSVEGTAGTGSTKRNIQYF. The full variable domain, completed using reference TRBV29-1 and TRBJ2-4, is SAVISQKPSRDICQRGTSLTIQCQVDSQVTMMFWYRQQPGQSLTLIATANQGSEATYESGFVIDKFPISRPNLTFSTLTVSNMSPEDSSIYLCSVEGTAGTGSTKRNIQYFGAGTRLSVL.

CDR3 bases: TGTGCCAGCAGCCCAGGGGGCGTTCGTGAAAAACTGTTTTTT. This codes for CASSPGGVREKLFF. The V gene is TRBV28, the J gene TRBJ1-4, with 8 bases lining up with TRBD1. This CDR3 has 14 amino acids. CDR1 is MDHEN and CDR2 is SYDVKM in the germline V gene. V lost 6 bases and J lost 7; bases outside the gene matches: 7.

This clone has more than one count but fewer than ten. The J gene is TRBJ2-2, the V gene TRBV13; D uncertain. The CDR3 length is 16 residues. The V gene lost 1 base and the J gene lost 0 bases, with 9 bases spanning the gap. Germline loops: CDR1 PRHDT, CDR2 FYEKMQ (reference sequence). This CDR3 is CASSLDGIPNTGELFF. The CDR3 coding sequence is TGTGCCAGCAGCTTAGATGGGATACCGAACACCGGGGAGCTGTTTTTT.